This T cell receptor beta chain was captured in a study of T cell changes during pregnancy in multiple sclerosis. From germline, CDR1 is MDHEN and CDR2 SYDVKM. The CDR3 is 16 amino acids. J gave up 3 bases and V 4 bases, and 8 bases lay outside the gene matches. Assay used: immunoSEQ multiplex PCR; TCRdb lists only in-frame clones, some missing. Here the sample spans some 60,000 clones, about 92% being singletons. The TCR originated in a female donor in good health, enrolled as a control in a pregnancy study. V is TRBV28 and J is TRBJ2-7; 11 bases are a match to TRBD1. Source: peripheral blood, taken in the first trimester of pregnancy. The DNA of the CDR3 is TGTGCCAGCAGTTCCTCGGGACAGGGGGGAAACTACGAGCAGTACTTC. It codes for CASSSSGQGGNYEQYF.